These 14 T cell receptor beta chains share one sample of origin, sequenced in a study of cytomegalovirus exposure and HLA in healthy donors. This PCR relied on a set of 60 Vbeta primers and 13 Jbeta primers. Clones were sequenced by immunoSEQ multiplex PCR, and TCRdb holds only the in-frame ones, with some missing. This sample's table has 40,000 to 65,000 clones. Sequencing was done on a sample of PBMCs. The receptors were sampled from a man in his forties in good health and CMV-seropositive.

The V call is TRBV28, the J call TRBJ2-1; possibly TRBD2 for D (5 bases). The length of the CDR3 is 14 residues. The germline gives CDR1 MDHEN, CDR2 SYDVKM. Trimming took off 6 bases at V and 3 bases at J, with 12 bases between the two ends. The CDR3 sequence is CASSPDTSYNEQFF. In nucleotides, the CDR3 is TGTGCCAGCAGCCCGGATACTAGCTACAATGAGCAGTTCTTC.

This chain connects TRBV6-1 to TRBJ1-1; TRBD1 agrees at 7 bases. Trimming cost V 6 bases and J 2 bases; bases outside gene matches: 9. The CDR3 sequence is 15 residues long. Germline CDR1 is MNHNS and CDR2 is SASEGT. The chain's CDR3 is CASSSGTEANTEAFF. The CDR3 region has the DNA TGTGCCAGCAGCTCCGGGACAGAAGCAAACACTGAAGCTTTCTTT.

The rearrangement links TRBV10-1 to TRBJ1-2, with D possibly being TRBD1 (5 bases). Germline CDR1 and CDR2: WNHNN and SYGVQD (reference sequence). The CDR3 has 15 residues. V was shortened by 2 bases and J by 2 bases, with 12 bases between the two germline ends. This chain's CDR3 is CASSEPTEKNYGYTF. The CDR3 DNA sequence: TGCGCCAGCAGTGAGCCGACAGAGAAAAACTATGGCTACACCTTC.

The rearrangement links TRBV10-3 to TRBJ2-1; 9 nucleotides agree with TRBD2. Germline assignment: CDR1 ENHRY and CDR2 SYGVKD. The CDR3 is 13 amino acids. The V gene end was trimmed by 8 bases and the J gene end by 8 bases; junction bases not matched to a gene: 7. CDR3 DNA: TGTGCCATCGGGGGCGGGAGGGCCGATGAGCAGTTCTTC. Translating gives CAIGGGRADEQFF.

The V gene is TRBV9, the J gene TRBJ1-1; 8 bases are a match to TRBD1. After removal of 3 bases from V and 4 bases from J, the junction contained 2 bases not matched to a gene. The CDR3 extends over 13 amino acids. The V gene's germline CDR1 is SGDLS and CDR2 YYNGEE. The chain's CDR3 is CASSAQGGTEAFF. DNA of the CDR3: TGTGCCAGCAGCGCACAGGGGGGCACTGAAGCTTTCTTT.

The V call is TRBV28, the J call TRBJ2-7, with D possibly being TRBD2 (6 bases). CDR1 is MDHEN, CDR2 SYDVKM, per germline. V lost 6 bases, J lost 3 bases, and 18 bases lay in between. This CDR3 has 15 residues. CDR3 nucleotide sequence: TGTGCCAGCAGCCCTCTCGGAGGAGGGAGCTACGAGCAGTACTTC. It yields the protein CASSPLGGGSYEQYF. Full variable domain (rest looked up from reference TRBV28 and TRBJ2-7): DVKVTQSSRYLVKRTGEKVFLECVQDMDHENMFWYRQDPGLGLRLIYFSYDVKMKEKGDIPEGYSVSREKKERFSLILESASTNQTSMYLCASSPLGGGSYEQYFGPGTRLTVT.

The genes are TRBV27 and TRBJ2-7, with 8 bases identical to TRBD1. Unmatched junction bases numbered 13, after V lost 5 bases and J lost 7 bases. This CDR3 is built from 15 residues. Germline assignment: CDR1 MNHEY and CDR2 SMNVEV (reference sequence). The CDR3 spells CASSPSGQAYGEQYF. CDR3 bases: TGTGCCAGCAGTCCATCGGGACAGGCGTATGGGGAGCAGTACTTC.

V gene TRBV28 combines with J gene TRBJ2-7; possible D gene TRBD1, 6 bases. V was trimmed by 2 bases and J by 5 bases, leaving 7 bases between them. This CDR3 comprises 12 residues. In germline, CDR1 is MDHEN, CDR2 SYDVKM. CDR3 in amino acids: CASSLPGDEQYF. The CDR3 DNA is TGTGCCAGCAGTTTACCAGGGGACGAGCAGTACTTC.

The V call is TRBV6-5, the J call TRBJ1-5, with D hard to call. The CDR3 is made up of 14 amino acids. Germline values: CDR1 MNHEY, CDR2 SVGAGI. The ends were cut back, 0 bases at V and 3 bases at J, with 6 bases in the middle. The CDR3: CASSYSPSNQPQHF. For the CDR3, the DNA is TGTGCCAGCAGTTACTCCCCTTCCAATCAGCCCCAGCATTTT.

The genes are TRBV10-2 and TRBJ2-7; D might be TRBD2 (5 bases). CDR1 and CDR2 from the germline V gene are WSHSY and SAAADI. V gave up 0 bases and J gave up 6 bases, with 18 bases separating them. The CDR3 is 16 amino acids. The CDR3 DNA reads as TGCGCCAGCAGTGAGTCACTCCTTCCGGGGTCTGGCGAGCAGTACTTC. Translating it yields CASSESLLPGSGEQYF.

According to its frequency, this clone is medium-sized. The V gene is TRBV9, the J gene TRBJ1-4, with TRBD1 matching 9 bases. This CDR3 comprises 15 residues. J gave up 4 bases and V 3 bases, and 4 bases lay outside the gene matches. CDR1 is SGDLS, CDR2 YYNGEE, per germline. CDR3 loop: CASSGQGGFNEKLFF. As DNA, the CDR3 is TGTGCCAGCAGCGGACAGGGGGGGTTTAATGAAAAACTGTTTTTT.

V usage is TRBV4-2 and J usage is TRBJ2-7, with D perhaps TRBD1 (7 bases). CDR1 and CDR2 from the germline V gene are LGHNA and YNFKEQ. The CDR3 loop spans 16 amino acids. Deletions cut 0 bases from V and 1 base from J, with 13 bases between. CDR3 region: CASSQEGGDRSYEQYF. In DNA, the CDR3 is TGTGCCAGCAGCCAAGAGGGCGGGGACAGATCCTACGAGCAGTACTTC.

The chain is built from TRBV6-5 and TRBJ2-7, with 11 bases fitting TRBD2. Germline CDR1 is MNHEY and CDR2 is SVGAGI. V was clipped by 6 bases and J by 4 bases; unmatched bases: 8. This CDR3 is built from 15 residues. The CDR3 sequence: CASSPRGTSGYEQYF. CDR3 DNA sequence: TGTGCCAGCAGCCCACGGGGGACTAGCGGTTACGAGCAGTACTTC.

The chain combines TRBV7-2 with TRBJ2-3; 7 bases line up with TRBD2. Germline V gene lookup returns CDR1 SGHTA and CDR2 FQGNSA. The CDR3 extends over 12 amino acids. J was trimmed by 7 bases and V by 6 bases; bases with no gene match: 4. CDR3 in DNA: TGTGCCAGCAGTCTAGCGGAGAATACGCAGTATTTT. It encodes CASSLAENTQYF.